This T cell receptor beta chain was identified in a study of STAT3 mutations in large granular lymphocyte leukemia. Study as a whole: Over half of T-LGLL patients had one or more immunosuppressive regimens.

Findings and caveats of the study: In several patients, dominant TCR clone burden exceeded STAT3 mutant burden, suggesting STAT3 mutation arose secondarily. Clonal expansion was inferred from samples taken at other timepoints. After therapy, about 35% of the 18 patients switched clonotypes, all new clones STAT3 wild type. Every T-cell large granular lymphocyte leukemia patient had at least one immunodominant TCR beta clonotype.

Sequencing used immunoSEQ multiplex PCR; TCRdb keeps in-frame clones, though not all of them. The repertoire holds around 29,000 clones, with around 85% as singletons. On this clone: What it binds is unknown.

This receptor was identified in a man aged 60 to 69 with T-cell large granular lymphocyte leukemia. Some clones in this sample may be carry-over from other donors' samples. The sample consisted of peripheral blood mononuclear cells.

CDR3 region: CASSPRTGGYEQYF. Here the CDR3 DNA reads TGTGCCAGTAGTCCGCGGACAGGGGGTTACGAGCAGTACTTC. The chain is built from TRBV19 and TRBJ2-7; 10 bases match TRBD1. Trimming at V came to 5 bases and at J to 4 bases, leaving 5 bases not matched to a gene. The CDR3 loop spans 14 amino acids. The germline V gene encodes CDR1 LNHDA and CDR2 SQIVND (reference sequence).